A single sample gave rise to the 5 T cell receptor beta chains below, sequenced in a study of T cell responses to AZD1222 COVID-19 vaccine. Repertoires were generated with immunoSEQ multiplex PCR, while TCRdb's copy carries only in-frame clones and drops some. There are tens of thousands of clones in the sample; 86% occur only once, and about 10% lies in the top ten. This specimen consisted of peripheral blood, obtained on day 0 of AZD1222 vaccination. The source of these receptors is an adult in good health.

CDR3 coding DNA: TGTGCCAGCAGCAGCCGAAGGATCGACGGAGCTTTCTTT. Translated, it gives CASSSRRIDGAFF. The chain links TRBV27 to TRBJ1-1, with no clear D. The CDR3 has 13 amino acids. Deletions cut 6 bases from V and 10 bases from J, with 18 bases between. CDR1 MNHEY and CDR2 SMNVEV come from the germline V gene (reference sequence).

This sequence joins TRBV5-8 and TRBJ2-3; 9 bases map to TRBD2. Germline-derived CDR1 and CDR2 are SGHTS and YDEGEE. The V gene end was trimmed by 3 bases and the J gene end by 3 bases; junction bases not matched to a gene: 2. This CDR3 region has 14 residues. DNA for the CDR3: TGTGCCAGCAGCTCGCTAGCGGGAACAGATACGCAGTATTTT. It translates to CASSSLAGTDTQYF.

This rearrangement joins TRBV28 to TRBJ2-1; no definite D call. CDR1 and CDR2 from the germline V gene are MDHEN and SYDVKM. Trimming shortened V by 8 bases and J by 8 bases, and 19 bases separated the two germline ends. CDR3 length: 14 amino acids. CDR3 DNA sequence: TGTGCCAGCGGCGCGGCCTCCGGGCGCCATGAGCAGTTCTTC. Amino acid sequence: CASGAASGRHEQFF.

The J gene is TRBJ1-1, the V gene TRBV4-1; D might be TRBD1 (6 bases). V dropped 3 bases and J dropped 0 bases, with 14 bases sitting between them. CDR1 and CDR2 from the germline V gene are MGHRA and YSYEKL. The CDR3 consists of 16 residues. The CDR3 sequence is CASSHNTGAVNTEAFF. CDR3 in DNA: TGCGCCAGCAGCCACAACACGGGGGCGGTGAACACTGAAGCTTTCTTT.

V and J are TRBV10-2 and TRBJ2-7, with 7 bases that match TRBD1. The CDR3 is 12 amino acids. Germline V CDR1 and CDR2: WSHSY, SAAADI. Unmatched junction bases numbered 1, after V lost 7 bases and J lost 1 base. The CDR3 loop reads CASTDRSYEQYF. CDR3 nucleotides: TGCGCCAGCACGGACAGGTCCTACGAGCAGTACTTC.